The next 10 T cell receptor beta chains were all read from a single sample in a study of response to subunit inactivated influenza vaccine. Each CDR3 protein gets one entry after TCRdb re-called the RT-PCR reads with MiXCR. The repertoire holds around 200,000 distinct CDR3 sequences, with approximately 15% as singletons. The specimen was CD8+ T cells sorted from PBMCs, collected 5 days after vaccination. The source of these receptors is a man aged 50-60 years who received an inactivated influenza vaccine.

J is TRBJ2-1 and V is TRBV7-6, with D maybe TRBD2 (6 bases). From germline, CDR1 is SGHVS and CDR2 FNYEAQ. V was cut by 3 bases and J by 6 bases, with 12 bases left in between. This CDR3 has 14 residues. CDR3: CASSLGGDPNEQFF. The CDR3 nucleotides are TGTGCCAGCAGCTTGGGGGGAGATCCCAATGAGCAGTTCTTC.

This clonotype was recorded many times. The CDR3 here is CASLGGGPSYNEQFF. In DNA, the CDR3 is TGTGCCAGCTTGGGGGGGGGCCCCTCCTACAATGAGCAGTTCTTC. The chain recombines TRBV6-1 with TRBJ2-1; possible D gene TRBD2, 7 bases. This CDR3 spans 15 amino acids. CDR1 and CDR2 from the germline V gene are MNHNS and SASEGT. The ends were cut back, 8 bases at V and 0 bases at J, with 14 bases in the middle.

The chain has TRBV11-2 and TRBJ2-7; TRBD2 might be the D (6 bases). V was trimmed by 5 bases and J by 4 bases, leaving 24 bases between them. Germline lookup yields CDR1 SGHAT and CDR2 FQNNGV. The CDR3 is made up of 17 amino acids. The CDR3 nucleotides read TGTGCCAGCAGCCTGGACGTCCCTAATCGGGGGTTTTACGAGCAGTACTTC. It translates to CASSLDVPNRGFYEQYF.

The CDR3 reads CATRTGSNYGYTF. The CDR3 DNA is TGTGCCACCCGGACAGGGTCTAACTATGGCTACACCTTC. The rearrangement links TRBV6-1 to TRBJ1-2, with 8 bases fitting TRBD1. The germline V gene has CDR1 MNHNS and CDR2 SASEGT. This CDR3 comprises 13 residues. Germline trimming cut 10 bases from V and 0 bases from J; bases unmatched to any gene: 4.

This clonotype was observed at least ten times. The chain carries TRBV5-6 and TRBJ2-1, with 7 bases that match TRBD2. Per germline, CDR1 SGHDT and CDR2 YYEEEE. The V and J ends lost 1 base and 4 bases, in that order; junction bases with no gene match: 5. CDR3 length: 15 amino acids. The CDR3 region has the DNA TGTGCCAGCAGCTTGATCGCGGGAGTGTACAATGAGCAGTTCTTC. It translates to CASSLIAGVYNEQFF.

This clonotype was observed many times. The chain links TRBV28 to TRBJ2-7; no clear D gene. The CDR3 sequence is 12 residues long. With 6 bases removed from V and 2 bases from J, the gap between germline ends came to 8 bases. Germline lookup yields CDR1 MDHEN and CDR2 SYDVKM. CDR3 residues: CASSRWAYEQYF. The CDR3 region has the DNA TGTGCCAGCAGCCGGTGGGCCTACGAGCAGTACTTC.

This clonotype came up many times. The chain carries TRBV7-9 and TRBJ1-5, with unresolved D. The CDR3 spans 14 residues. V lost 5 bases, J lost 4 bases, and 12 bases lay in between. CDR1 is SEHNR, CDR2 FQNEAQ, per germline (reference sequence). CDR3 coding DNA: TGTGCCAGCAGCACCGAGGACGGGAATCAGCCCCAGCATTTT. As protein: CASSTEDGNQPQHF.

This chain joins TRBV9 and TRBJ2-5; 7 bases are a match to TRBD1. Trimming took 2 bases from V and 5 from J; bases not matched to a gene: 12. There are 16 residues in the CDR3. Germline V gene data show CDR1 as SGDLS and CDR2 as YYNGEE. As DNA, the CDR3 is TGTGCCAGCAGCGTCCAAGGGGGCCGTGGATTGGAGACCCAGTACTTC. Protein product: CASSVQGGRGLETQYF.

The chain recombines TRBV6-2 or TRBV6-3 with TRBJ2-3, with TRBD2 matching over 10 bases. The CDR3 has 16 amino acids. Germline assignment: CDR1 MNHEY and CDR2 SVGEGT. After removal of 0 bases from V and 5 bases from J, the junction contained 5 bases not matched to a gene. The CDR3 nucleotides are TGTGCCAGCAGTTACTCTTCTAGCGGGGGTTTAGATACGCAGTATTTT. Translation gives CASSYSSSGGLDTQYF.

This clonotype appeared many times. The V call is TRBV12-3 or TRBV12-4, the J call TRBJ2-5; D ambiguous. This CDR3 has 13 amino acids. V was trimmed by 4 bases and J by 0 bases, leaving 6 bases between them. Written as DNA, the CDR3 is TGTGCCAGCAGTTCCCCTTACCAAGAGACCCAGTACTTC. This codes for CASSSPYQETQYF.